The 10 T cell receptor beta chains below were found in one sample sequenced in a study of blood T cell repertoires in COVID-19. Assay: immunoSEQ multiplex PCR; the TCRdb copy retains only in-frame clones and omits some. The sample yields 200,000 to 250,000 clones, around 80% seen once. Input material: peripheral blood. The receptor set was obtained from a woman at least 80 years old with COVID-19, enrolled during active disease.

The chain recombines TRBV5-8 with TRBJ1-2, with TRBD1 as a possible D gene (6 bases). The CDR3 has 15 residues. The V and J ends lost 3 bases and 3 bases respectively, with 15 bases between them. CDR1 SGHTS and CDR2 YDEGEE come from the germline V gene. The CDR3, as DNA: TGTGCCAGCAGCTATGCAGGGGCCAAGGACTATGGCTACACCTTC. It yields the protein CASSYAGAKDYGYTF.

The chain uses TRBV19 and TRBJ1-4; D is uncertain. Per the germline V gene, CDR1 is LNHDA and CDR2 is SQIVND (reference sequence). CDR3 length: 13 residues. Trimming pared 6 bases from V and 8 bases from J, leaving 13 bases between. The CDR3 is CASRFQVGEKLFF. The CDR3 DNA is TGTGCCAGTAGATTCCAGGTCGGAGAAAAACTGTTTTTT.

The chain joins TRBV2 to TRBJ1-5, with 7 bases lining up with TRBD1. With 5 bases clipped from V and 3 bases from J, the junction kept 7 bases outside the gene matches. The CDR3 consists of 15 residues. Germline V gene data show CDR1 as SNHLY and CDR2 as FYNNEI. The CDR3 DNA sequence: TGTGCCAGCAGTCCCGACAGGGATGCCAATCAGCCCCAGCATTTT. It translates to CASSPDRDANQPQHF.

The chain links TRBV6-6 to TRBJ2-7, with a tentative D call TRBD2 (7 bases). The CDR3 consists of 15 residues. Germline V CDR1 and CDR2: MNHNY, SVGAGI (reference sequence). Trimming left V 7 bases short and J 2 bases short, with 18 bases between. The CDR3 region has the DNA TGTGCCAGCACGCCGGTTGGGGGGGCAACCTACGAGCAGTACTTC. This codes for CASTPVGGATYEQYF.

The rearrangement links TRBV5-1 to TRBJ1-2; TRBD1 agrees at 7 bases. The junction had 6 bases not matched to a gene; V was cut back by 0 bases and J by 7 bases. The germline gives CDR1 SGHRS, CDR2 YFSETQ. CDR3 size: 14 residues. The CDR3 nucleotides are TGCGCCAGCAGCTTGGAAGCCAGGGGGTCTGGCTACACCTTC. This sequence encodes CASSLEARGSGYTF.

The chain joins TRBV7-3 to TRBJ2-1; TRBD2 matches 9 bases. The junction had 9 bases not matched to a gene; V was cut back by 2 bases and J by 1 base. This CDR3 contains 18 residues. CDR1 and CDR2 (germline): SGHTA, FQGTGA. The CDR3 DNA is TGTGCCAGCAGCTTATCTAGCGGGACCCCTAATTCCTACAATGAGCAGTTCTTC. Translated: CASSLSSGTPNSYNEQFF.

The V call is TRBV5-1, the J call TRBJ1-2; 8 bases align to TRBD1. The CDR3 has 14 amino acids. V trimming: 7 bases; J trimming: 6 bases; junction bases outside the gene matches: 11. CDR1 is SGHRS, CDR2 YFSETQ, per germline. CDR3 DNA: TGCGCCAGCTCCGGTCCGGACAGGGTTGATGGCTACACCTTC. Protein product: CASSGPDRVDGYTF.

The genes are TRBV5-1 and TRBJ2-7; D remains unclear. The germline V gene encodes CDR1 SGHRS and CDR2 YFSETQ. CDR3 length: 14 residues. V was shortened by 4 bases and J by 2 bases, with 13 bases between the two germline ends. CDR3 loop: CASSPSDLAYEQYF. The CDR3 DNA follows: TGCGCCAGCAGCCCGAGCGACCTGGCCTACGAGCAGTACTTC.

V and J are TRBV5-4 and TRBJ1-3; D is uncertain. Trimming took off 4 bases at V and 4 bases at J, with 9 bases between the two ends. CDR1 is SGHNT and CDR2 is YYREEE in the germline V gene (reference sequence). There are 13 residues in the CDR3. The chain's CDR3 is CASSRTGGNTIYF. DNA for the CDR3: TGTGCCAGCAGCCGGACGGGGGGAAACACCATATATTTT.

The chain uses TRBV27 and TRBJ2-4; no definite D call. The CDR3 consists of 14 residues. Germline V gives CDR1 MNHEY, CDR2 SMNVEV (reference sequence). V shed 6 bases and J shed 8 bases, with 17 bases lying between them. CDR3 loop: CASSLVKPSDIQYF. In nucleotides, the CDR3 is TGTGCCAGCAGCCTAGTAAAACCTTCGGACATTCAGTACTTC.